This record looks at one T cell receptor (beta chain) sequence and its context. Clones were sequenced by immunoSEQ multiplex PCR, and TCRdb holds only the in-frame ones, with some missing. The sample yields about 48,000 clones, nearly 95% seen once. The sample originates from a study of T cell changes during pregnancy in multiple sclerosis. V dropped 0 bases and J dropped 7; count of bases not matched to a gene: 1. Per germline, CDR1 SGDLS and CDR2 YYNGEE. The length of the CDR3 is 13 residues. Sequenced here: CD4+ T cells from peripheral blood mononuclear cells, sampled in the first trimester of pregnancy. The sequence came from a female donor with multiple sclerosis, enrolled in a pregnancy study. V gene TRBV9 combines with J gene TRBJ1-5, with 7 nucleotides matching TRBD1. CDR3 amino acids: CASSVEGAQPQHF. CDR3 sequence (DNA): TGTGCCAGCAGCGTAGAGGGGGCGCAGCCCCAGCATTTT. The whole variable domain, remainder taken from reference TRBV9 and TRBJ1-5, is DSGVTQTPKHLITATGQRVTLRCSPRSGDLSVYWYQQSLDQGLQFLIQYYNGEERAKGNILERFSAQQFPDLHSELNLSSLELGDSALYFCASSVEGAQPQHFGDGTRLSIL.